Presented here are 28 T cell receptor beta chains from one specimen sequenced in a study of OX40 agonist ivuxolimab in advanced cancers. Library preparation was by the immunoSEQ multiplex PCR assay. Here the immuneACCESS table is served through TCRdb, limited to in-frame sequences with V and J called. Missing clones are a known gap in these copies; in checked studies unresolved V genes cover under half, and the rest lacks a known reason. The sample profile shows 30,000 to 45,000 clones; around nine tenths of them were found once. The leading ten clones occupy around 13% of the sample. The sequenced sample was CD4+ or CD8+ T cells sorted from blood, obtained in a trial of the OX40 agonist ivuxolimab. These receptors were obtained from an adult with an advanced solid tumor such as melanoma, head and neck, liver or kidney cancer.

V gene TRBV5-6 combines with J gene TRBJ1-2, with no clear D. The V gene's germline CDR1 is SGHDT and CDR2 YYEEEE. This CDR3 region has 13 residues. V was clipped by 4 bases and J by 6 bases, with 13 bases between them. CDR3 amino acids: CASSQTRVDGYTF. The CDR3 coding sequence is TGTGCCAGCAGCCAGACCCGGGTTGATGGCTACACCTTC.

V usage is TRBV29-1 and J usage is TRBJ2-7; 8 bases agree with TRBD1. V lost 6 bases to trimming and J lost 2 bases; unmatched junction nucleotides: 6. There are 13 residues in the CDR3. Per the germline V gene, CDR1 is SQVTM and CDR2 is ANQGSEA. The CDR3 here is CSVGGQGPYEQYF. The CDR3 coding sequence is TGCAGCGTCGGTGGACAGGGTCCCTACGAGCAGTACTTC.

In this sample, this clone turned up once. The V gene is TRBV6-4, the J gene TRBJ2-1; no reliable D call. Germline V lookup: CDR1 MRHNA, CDR2 SNTAGT. This CDR3 is built from 14 residues. Trimming cost V 2 bases and J 3 bases, with 8 bases left between them. In nucleotides, the CDR3 is TGTGCCAGCAGTGACGGTGGTTACTACAATGAGCAGTTCTTC. Translating it yields CASSDGGYYNEQFF.

V usage is TRBV7-8 and J usage is TRBJ1-1; 10 bases are shared with TRBD1. The CDR3 totals 14 residues. The V gene end was trimmed by 5 bases and the J gene end by 3 bases; junction bases not matched to a gene: 3. The germline V gene has CDR1 SGHVS and CDR2 FQNEAQ. The CDR3 nucleotides are TGTGCCAGCAGCATAGACAGGGGGCACACTGAAGCTTTCTTT. This encodes CASSIDRGHTEAFF.

The CDR3 here is CASSYPGTGELFF. The CDR3 nucleotides are TGTGCCAGCAGTTACCCGGGCACCGGGGAGCTGTTTTTT. J is TRBJ2-2 and V is TRBV6-6; the D is unclear. The germline CDR1 and CDR2 sequences are MNHNY and SVGAGI (reference sequence). Trimming pared 2 bases from V and 4 bases from J, leaving 5 bases between. The CDR3 extends over 13 amino acids.

This sequence joins TRBV7-8 and TRBJ1-4; maybe TRBD1 (5 bases). Germline CDR1 is SGHVS and CDR2 is FQNEAQ. V was clipped by 5 bases and J by 13 bases, with 17 bases between them. CDR3 length: 13 residues. The CDR3 DNA follows: TGTGCCAGCAGCGCCCAGCGGGGCCACATACTGTTTTTT. It encodes CASSAQRGHILFF.

The rearrangement links TRBV4-2 to TRBJ2-3; 8 nucleotides match TRBD2. Germline V gene data show CDR1 as LGHNA and CDR2 as YNFKEQ. The J segment lost 2 bases and the V segment lost 2 bases, leaving 6 bases of the junction unmatched. This CDR3 is built from 16 residues. The CDR3 here is CASSQILAAATDTQYF. CDR3 DNA sequence: TGTGCCAGCAGCCAAATACTAGCGGCAGCCACAGATACGCAGTATTTT.

The rearrangement joins TRBV5-4 to TRBJ2-7; 7 nucleotides line up with TRBD2. Trimming removed 4 bases from V and 3 bases from J; junction bases left unmatched: 10. The CDR3 is 15 residues long. Germline V gives CDR1 SGHNT, CDR2 YYREEE (reference sequence). The CDR3 sequence is CASSQASGHGYEQYF. DNA of the CDR3: TGTGCCAGCAGCCAAGCTAGCGGACACGGCTACGAGCAGTACTTC.

The V and J genes are TRBV27 and TRBJ1-1; no clear D gene. The length of the CDR3 is 13 residues. Germline lookup yields CDR1 MNHEY and CDR2 SMNVEV (reference sequence). Trimming cost V 7 bases and J 4 bases, with 13 bases left between them. The CDR3 loop reads CASKGIWFTEAFF. CDR3 bases: TGTGCCAGCAAGGGAATATGGTTCACTGAAGCTTTCTTT.

The chain combines TRBV29-1 with TRBJ2-7; D perhaps matches TRBD2 (5 bases). CDR1 SQVTM and CDR2 ANQGSEA come from the germline V gene. This CDR3 is built from 15 residues. The V end lost 0 bases, the J end lost 5 bases, and 17 bases lay between the germline ends. The DNA of the CDR3 is TGCAGCGTTGAAGATAAGGAACGGACTCCTCACGAGCAGTACTTC. Translated, it gives CSVEDKERTPHEQYF.

The genes are TRBV9 and TRBJ2-6; D unclear. Trimming took 4 bases from V and 2 from J, leaving 13 bases between them. CDR3 length: 16 residues. Per germline, CDR1 SGDLS and CDR2 YYNGEE. CDR3 region: CASSPPAGAGANVLTF. CDR3 sequence (DNA): TGTGCCAGCAGCCCTCCGGCAGGAGCTGGGGCCAACGTCCTGACTTTC.

This chain joins TRBV7-9 and TRBJ1-1, with a possible D match to TRBD1 (5 bases). CDR3 length: 12 amino acids. Per germline, CDR1 SEHNR and CDR2 FQNEAQ (reference sequence). Trimming cost V 4 bases and J 11 bases, with 14 bases left between them. Here the CDR3 reads CASSSGPKGAFF. The CDR3 coding sequence is TGTGCCAGCAGCTCGGGACCCAAAGGGGCTTTCTTT.

CDR3 residues: CSYGTDYGYTF. CDR3 sequence (DNA): TGCAGCTACGGGACAGATTATGGCTACACCTTC. This rearrangement joins TRBV29-1 to TRBJ1-2, with 7 bases aligning to TRBD1. Per the germline V gene, CDR1 is SQVTM and CDR2 is ANQGSEA. The CDR3 contains 11 residues. V lost 8 bases and J lost 5; bases outside the gene matches: 5.

In its sample, this clone was seen a few times. The chain couples TRBV28 to TRBJ1-5; TRBD1 matches 8 bases. V was pared by 6 bases and J by 5 bases, with 12 bases of the junction left unmatched. Germline lookup yields CDR1 MDHEN and CDR2 SYDVKM. The CDR3 sequence is 16 residues long. CDR3 in DNA: TGTGCCAGCAGGACCACCATCCAGACAGGGGATCAGCCCCAGCATTTT. Translation: CASRTTIQTGDQPQHF.

The chain links TRBV13 to TRBJ2-3, with 12 bases matching TRBD2. The V and J ends lost 4 bases and 2 bases, in that order; junction bases with no gene match: 4. The CDR3 runs to 16 residues. Germline CDR1 and CDR2: PRHDT and FYEKMQ (reference sequence). The CDR3 nucleotides are TGTGCCAGCAGCTACCCTAGCGGGAGGGACACAGATACGCAGTATTTT. Amino acids: CASSYPSGRDTDTQYF.

The chain combines TRBV15 with TRBJ1-5, with D uncertain. CDR1 LNHNV and CDR2 YYDKDF come from the germline V gene (reference sequence). This CDR3 is built from 13 residues. The germline V and J ends were trimmed by 0 bases and 7 bases, with 7 bases remaining between them. CDR3: CATSRESVQPQHF. The CDR3 DNA sequence: TGTGCCACCAGCAGAGAGTCAGTCCAGCCCCAGCATTTT.

The chain uses TRBV27 and TRBJ1-1; D call uncertain. CDR1 and CDR2 from the germline V gene are MNHEY and SMNVEV (reference sequence). The CDR3 length is 12 residues. Between the trimmed V and J ends, which lost 9 bases and 6 bases, there was a span of 14 bases. The CDR3 sequence is CASSNSAAEAFF. Here the CDR3 DNA reads TGTGCCAGTTCCAACAGTGCGGCTGAAGCTTTCTTT.

The chain couples TRBV7-9 to TRBJ2-7; 9 nucleotides match TRBD2. This CDR3 is built from 15 residues. Looked up from germline, CDR1 is SEHNR and CDR2 is FQNEAQ (reference sequence). V was pared by 6 bases and J by 4 bases, with 10 bases of the junction left unmatched. The CDR3 DNA sequence: TGTGCCAGCAGTGGGGGAGGGCTAGCGGGATACGAGCAGTACTTC. Translation: CASSGGGLAGYEQYF.

V is TRBV9 and J is TRBJ2-1, with 8 bases that match TRBD2. Germline loops: CDR1 SGDLS, CDR2 YYNGEE. The CDR3 is made up of 14 amino acids. With V trimmed by 0 bases and J by 9 bases, 5 bases remained unmatched. The CDR3 nucleotides are TGTGCCAGCAGCGTAGGGACTAGCTTGGCTGAGCAGTTCTTC. This codes for CASSVGTSLAEQFF.

This chain connects TRBV5-4 to TRBJ2-7; 14 bases fit TRBD2. Germline loops: CDR1 SGHNT, CDR2 YYREEE (reference sequence). Losses at the gene ends were 1 base for V and 3 bases for J; bases not matched to a gene: 12. The CDR3 length is 19 residues. The CDR3 DNA is TGTGCCAGCAGCTTGAAAGGACTAGCGGGAGGAGGGCCGGGCTACGAGCAGTACTTC. Amino acid sequence: CASSLKGLAGGGPGYEQYF.

The chain employs TRBV11-1 and TRBJ2-1; 8 bases are a match to TRBD1. Unmatched junction bases numbered 6, after V lost 5 bases and J lost 3 bases. The germline V gene encodes CDR1 SGHAT and CDR2 FQDESV (reference sequence). This CDR3 comprises 15 residues. For the CDR3, the DNA is TGTGCCAGCAGCCTATACAGGGGGGTCTACAATGAGCAGTTCTTC. Its protein product is CASSLYRGVYNEQFF.

This rearrangement joins TRBV13 to TRBJ2-7; D might be TRBD1 or TRBD2, each matching 6 bases. This CDR3 is 16 amino acids long. In germline, CDR1 is PRHDT, CDR2 FYEKMQ (reference sequence). V shed 4 bases and J shed 2 bases, with 18 bases lying between them. CDR3 in DNA: TGTGCCAGCAGCTACCGCGGAGACAGGACTACCTACGAGCAGTACTTC. Protein: CASSYRGDRTTYEQYF. Together with reference TRBV13 and TRBJ2-7, the CDR3 gives the full variable domain: AAGVIQSPRHLIKEKRETATLKCYPIPRHDTVYWYQQGPGQDPQFLISFYEKMQSDKGSIPDRFSAQQFSDYHSELNMSSLELGDSALYFCASSYRGDRTTYEQYFGPGTRLTVT.

This chain connects TRBV7-9 to TRBJ2-6; D is perhaps TRBD1 (6 bases). Germline CDR1 is SEHNR and CDR2 is FQNEAQ (reference sequence). V dropped 2 bases and J dropped 4 bases, with 12 bases sitting between them. CDR3 size: 16 residues. Written as DNA, the CDR3 is TGTGCCAGCAGCTTACCAGGACAGCTGGGGGCCAACGTCCTGACTTTC. The encoded protein is CASSLPGQLGANVLTF.

The chain employs TRBV7-6 and TRBJ2-2; D remains unclear. From germline, CDR1 is SGHVS and CDR2 FNYEAQ. The CDR3 has 15 amino acids. Deletions cut 5 bases from V and 1 base from J, with 11 bases between. The DNA for the CDR3 is TGTGCCAGCAGCCGCTCCCCAGGGAACACCGGGGAGCTGTTTTTT. This translates into CASSRSPGNTGELFF. Variable domain in full (rest from reference TRBV7-6 and TRBJ2-2): GAGVSQSPRYKVTKRGQDVALRCDPISGHVSLYWYRQALGQGPEFLTYFNYEAQQDKSGLPNDRFSAERPEGSISTLTIQRTEQRDSAMYRCASSRSPGNTGELFFGEGSRLTVL.

This chain links TRBV7-3 with TRBJ2-5; D not resolved. CDR3 length: 14 residues. V lost 2 bases and J 4 bases, leaving 11 bases between the germline ends. The germline V gene has CDR1 SGHTA and CDR2 FQGTGA. CDR3 sequence (DNA): TGTGCCAGCAGCTTAGGTCTTAGAGGAGAGACCCAGTACTTC. Residues: CASSLGLRGETQYF.

This rearrangement joins TRBV27 to TRBJ2-7, with 12 bases matching TRBD2. CDR1 and CDR2 (germline): MNHEY, SMNVEV (reference sequence). The CDR3 consists of 14 residues. The J segment lost 4 bases and the V segment lost 5 bases, leaving 3 bases of the junction unmatched. As DNA, the CDR3 is TGTGCCAGCAGTCCCGGACTAGCGGGGTACGAGCAGTACTTC. Translated, it gives CASSPGLAGYEQYF.

This clone was observed once. A junction end diverges from the germline sequence, so it may reflect a read error. The genes are TRBV5-1 and TRBJ2-7, with TRBD2 identical over 7 bases. Germline-derived CDR1 and CDR2 are SGHRS and YFSETQ. This CDR3 spans 15 amino acids. The CDR3 sequence: CASSAALAASFEQYF. CDR3 in DNA: TGCGCCAGCAGCGCCGCGCTAGCGGCCTCCTTCGAGCAGTACTTC.

V gene TRBV13 combines with J gene TRBJ1-2; 10 bases are a match to TRBD1. The CDR3 sequence is 15 residues long. Germline trimming cut 5 bases from V and 8 bases from J; bases unmatched to any gene: 11. CDR1 is PRHDT and CDR2 is FYEKMQ in the germline V gene (reference sequence). CDR3 residues: CASSQGQGIPGGYTF. CDR3 in DNA: TGTGCCAGCAGCCAGGGACAGGGGATCCCAGGAGGCTACACCTTC.